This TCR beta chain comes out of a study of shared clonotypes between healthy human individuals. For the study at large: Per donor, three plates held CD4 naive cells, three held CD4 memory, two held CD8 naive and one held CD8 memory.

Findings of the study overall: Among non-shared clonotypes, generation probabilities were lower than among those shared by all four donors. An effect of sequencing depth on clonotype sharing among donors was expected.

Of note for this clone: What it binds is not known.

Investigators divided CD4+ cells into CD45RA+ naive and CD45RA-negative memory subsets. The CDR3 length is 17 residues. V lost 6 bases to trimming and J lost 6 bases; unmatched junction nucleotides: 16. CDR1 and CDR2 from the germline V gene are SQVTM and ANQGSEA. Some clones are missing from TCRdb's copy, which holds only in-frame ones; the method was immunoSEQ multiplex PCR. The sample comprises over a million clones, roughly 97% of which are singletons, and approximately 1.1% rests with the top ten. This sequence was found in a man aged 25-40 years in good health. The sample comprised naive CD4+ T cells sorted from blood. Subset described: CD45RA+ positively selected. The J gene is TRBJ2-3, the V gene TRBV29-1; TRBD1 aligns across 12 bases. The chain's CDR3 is CSVTRGQGAMGVDTQYF. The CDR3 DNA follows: TGCAGCGTCACGCGGGGACAGGGGGCTATGGGGGTGGATACGCAGTATTTT.